This T cell receptor beta chain was sequenced for a study of blood T cell repertoires in COVID-19. Turning to the study itself: Samples of COVID-19 (acute and convalescent) were obtained from the United States, Italy and Spain.

Germline loops: CDR1 SGHVS, CDR2 FQNEAQ. Trimming cost V 0 bases and J 4 bases, with 18 bases left between them. This CDR3 has 17 residues. Participants had their cohort set by participant-reported clinical history. All recovered Cohort 3 donors got two negative PCRs, got clearance, or saw symptom resolution. As handled by the study authors: The authors estimated nucleated cell counts from reference gene primer amplification. Produced via immunoSEQ multiplex PCR; TCRdb's table is partial and in-frame only. The DNA was the basis for D and trimming; V, J and clone size are from that table. The data show hundreds of thousands of clones, around 84% seen once.

Sequenced input: PBMCs or T cells enriched from blood (not recorded which). This receptor was obtained from a woman aged 40 to 55 who had recovered from COVID-19. The rearrangement uses TRBV7-8 and TRBJ1-1, with D possibly TRBD1 on 5 matching bases. The chain's CDR3 is CASSLARFSQGGTEAFF. CDR3 nucleotides: TGTGCCAGCAGCTTAGCGCGCTTCTCCCAGGGAGGCACTGAAGCTTTCTTT.